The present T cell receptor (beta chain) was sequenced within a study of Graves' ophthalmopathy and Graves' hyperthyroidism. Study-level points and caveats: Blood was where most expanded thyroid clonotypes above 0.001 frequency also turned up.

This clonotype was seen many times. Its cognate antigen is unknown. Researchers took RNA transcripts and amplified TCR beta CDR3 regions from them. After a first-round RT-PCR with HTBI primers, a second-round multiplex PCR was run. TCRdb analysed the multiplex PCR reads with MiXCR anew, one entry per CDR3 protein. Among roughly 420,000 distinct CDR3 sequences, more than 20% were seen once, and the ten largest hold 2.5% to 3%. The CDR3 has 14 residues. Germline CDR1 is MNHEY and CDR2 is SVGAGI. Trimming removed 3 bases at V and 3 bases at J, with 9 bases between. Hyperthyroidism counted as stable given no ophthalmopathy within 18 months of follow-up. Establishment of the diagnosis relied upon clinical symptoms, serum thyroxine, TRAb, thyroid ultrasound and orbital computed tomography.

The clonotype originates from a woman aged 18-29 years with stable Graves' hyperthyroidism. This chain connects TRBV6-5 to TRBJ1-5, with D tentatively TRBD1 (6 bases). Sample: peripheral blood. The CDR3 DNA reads TGTGCCAGCAGTTATACAGGGATCAATCAGCCCCAGCATTTT. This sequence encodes CASSYTGINQPQHF.